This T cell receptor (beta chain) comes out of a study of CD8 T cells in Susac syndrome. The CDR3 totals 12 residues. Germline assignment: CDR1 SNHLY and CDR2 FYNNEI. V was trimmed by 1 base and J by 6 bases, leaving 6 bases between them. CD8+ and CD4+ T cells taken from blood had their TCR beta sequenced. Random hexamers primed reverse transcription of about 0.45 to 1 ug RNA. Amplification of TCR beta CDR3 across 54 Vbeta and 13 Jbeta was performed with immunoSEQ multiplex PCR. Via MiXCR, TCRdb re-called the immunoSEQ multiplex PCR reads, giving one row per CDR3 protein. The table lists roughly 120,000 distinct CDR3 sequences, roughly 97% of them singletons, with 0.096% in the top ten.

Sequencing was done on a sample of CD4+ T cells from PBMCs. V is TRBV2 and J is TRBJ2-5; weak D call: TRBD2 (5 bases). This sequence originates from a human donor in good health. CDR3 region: CASSEGRKTQYF. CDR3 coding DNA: TGTGCCAGCAGTGAAGGGAGGAAGACCCAGTACTTC.